These 20 T cell receptor beta chains were all obtained from the same sample, sequenced in a study of blood T cell repertoires in COVID-19. The method was immunoSEQ multiplex PCR; TCRdb's version includes in-frame clones alone and lacks a portion of them. The table shows some 390,000 clones, with 80% to 90% occurring only once. Sequencing used PBMCs or T cells enriched from blood (not recorded which). The receptors originated from a man younger than 45 who had recovered from COVID-19.

V and J are TRBV5-4 and TRBJ1-2, with 7 bases aligning to TRBD1. Germline loops: CDR1 SGHNT, CDR2 YYREEE (reference sequence). This CDR3 region has 13 residues. After removal of 4 bases from V and 4 bases from J, the junction contained 4 bases not matched to a gene. The CDR3 DNA reads TGTGCCAGCAGCCGGACAGGAGGCTATGGCTACACCTTC. It translates to CASSRTGGYGYTF.

The V gene is TRBV6-5, the J gene TRBJ2-1; 8 bases map to TRBD1. The CDR3 covers 15 residues. The germline V gene encodes CDR1 MNHEY and CDR2 SVGAGI. Losses at the gene ends were 4 bases for V and 4 bases for J; bases not matched to a gene: 6. As DNA, the CDR3 is TGTGCCAGCAGTTTGCAGGGGGCTCCGTACAATGAGCAGTTCTTC. Protein product: CASSLQGAPYNEQFF.

The chain is built from TRBV10-3 and TRBJ1-2; 9 bases map to TRBD1. Per the germline V gene, CDR1 is ENHRY and CDR2 is SYGVKD. V was pared by 2 bases and J by 4 bases, with 2 bases of the junction left unmatched. The CDR3 covers 14 residues. The CDR3 sequence: CAISERTGAYGYTF. The DNA for the CDR3 is TGTGCCATCAGTGAGAGGACAGGGGCCTATGGCTACACCTTC.

This clone came up once. The chain is built from TRBV5-4 and TRBJ2-3, with D perhaps matching TRBD2 (5 bases). This CDR3 is 15 amino acids long. Germline V gene lookup returns CDR1 SGHNT and CDR2 YYREEE (reference sequence). V was cut by 2 bases and J by 3 bases, with 13 bases left in between. CDR3 in DNA: TGTGCCAGCAGCTTCTCCAGCGGTCGGACAGATACGCAGTATTTT. Amino acid sequence: CASSFSSGRTDTQYF.

V and J are TRBV6-5 and TRBJ2-7; TRBD1 matches at 11 bases. This CDR3 spans 13 amino acids. Per germline, CDR1 MNHEY and CDR2 SVGAGI. The trim removed 6 bases at V and 3 bases at J, leaving 1 base unmatched. CDR3 residues: CASRGTGGYEQYF. In DNA, the CDR3 is TGTGCCAGCAGAGGGACAGGGGGCTACGAGCAGTACTTC.

V is TRBV19 and J is TRBJ1-2, with D uncertain. The germline V and J ends were trimmed by 3 bases and 5 bases, with 16 bases remaining between them. Germline CDR1 and CDR2: LNHDA and SQIVND (reference sequence). The CDR3 has 15 residues. CDR3 protein: CASSISVPTVYGYTF. As DNA, the CDR3 is TGTGCCAGTAGTATCAGTGTCCCAACAGTGTATGGCTACACCTTC.

This clone appeared once. The V gene is TRBV30, the J gene TRBJ1-2; D not certain. Germline V CDR1 and CDR2: GTSNPN, SVGIG (reference sequence). The CDR3 has 12 amino acids. The ends were cut back, 1 base at V and 4 bases at J, with 7 bases in the middle. CDR3 sequence: CAWSGALYGYTF. The CDR3 DNA sequence: TGTGCCTGGAGTGGGGCTCTCTATGGCTACACCTTC.

This clone occurred once. The V gene is TRBV11-2, the J gene TRBJ1-1; weak D call: TRBD1 (5 bases). The V gene's germline CDR1 is SGHAT and CDR2 FQNNGV. V shed 5 bases and J shed 5 bases, with 18 bases lying between them. The CDR3 has 15 amino acids. The CDR3 region has the DNA TGTGCCAGCAGCATAGCTCGGGGGGTAGGGACTGAAGCTTTCTTT. Translating gives CASSIARGVGTEAFF.

The rearrangement uses TRBV30 and TRBJ1-5, with D perhaps matching TRBD1 (5 bases). The germline V and J ends were trimmed by 0 bases and 1 base, with 13 bases remaining between them. CDR1 and CDR2 (germline): GTSNPN, SVGIG (reference sequence). The CDR3 is 16 amino acids. The DNA of the CDR3 is TGTGCCTGGAGTGTTGGGGCCGGAGGGAGCAATCAGCCCCAGCATTTT. It is translated as CAWSVGAGGSNQPQHF.

This clone was seen only a few times. The genes are TRBV28 and TRBJ1-2, with D maybe TRBD1 (6 bases). Deletions cut 8 bases from V and 2 bases from J, with 15 bases between. The CDR3 runs 14 residues. Germline CDR1 and CDR2: MDHEN and SYDVKM. The CDR3 reads CASLRVTGNYGYTF. Here the CDR3 DNA reads TGTGCCAGCCTGCGGGTCACAGGGAACTATGGCTACACCTTC.

This clone was seen a handful of times. V usage is TRBV29-1 and J usage is TRBJ1-1, with TRBD1 matching 9 bases. The CDR3 loop spans 13 amino acids. The ends lost 3 bases at V and 4 bases at J; junction bases unmatched: 3. CDR1 and CDR2 from the germline V gene are SQVTM and ANQGSEA. The CDR3 DNA is TGCAGCGTTGAGTCGACAGGGGGCACTGAAGCTTTCTTT. It is translated as CSVESTGGTEAFF.

The chain recombines TRBV7-9 with TRBJ2-1; possible D gene TRBD2, 6 bases. Germline CDR1 reads SEHNR; CDR2 reads FQNEAQ (reference sequence). Trimming removed 5 bases at V and 8 bases at J, with 22 bases between. The CDR3 extends over 16 amino acids. The CDR3 DNA sequence: TGTGCCAGCAGCCTAGGCGTTATCACTAGCAAGGATGAGCAGTTCTTC. It yields the protein CASSLGVITSKDEQFF.

This clone was counted ten times or more. The gene calls are TRBV4-2 and TRBJ2-3; 7 bases are a match to TRBD1. CDR1 is LGHNA, CDR2 YNFKEQ, per germline. The CDR3 is made up of 15 amino acids. The junction had 7 bases not matched to a gene; V was cut back by 2 bases and J by 5 bases. CDR3 region: CASSQKGGSIDTQYF. DNA of the CDR3: TGTGCCAGCAGCCAAAAAGGGGGCTCGATAGATACGCAGTATTTT.

V and J are TRBV7-8 and TRBJ2-3; the match to TRBD2 covers 9 bases. The CDR3 is 18 residues long. J was trimmed by 2 bases and V by 0 bases; bases with no gene match: 9. Per the germline V gene, CDR1 is SGHVS and CDR2 is FQNEAQ. The DNA of the CDR3 is TGTGCCAGCAGCTTAGCGATTGGACTAGCGCTAGTCACAGATACGCAGTATTTT. Translation gives CASSLAIGLALVTDTQYF.

The V gene is TRBV5-5, the J gene TRBJ1-1, with a tentative D call TRBD1 (6 bases). The CDR3 length is 17 residues. V lost 3 bases and J 3 bases, leaving 21 bases between the germline ends. Germline-derived CDR1 and CDR2 are SGHKS and YYEKEE (reference sequence). CDR3 in DNA: TGTGCCAGCAGCTCCCAAACAGGGACCCTATCCCACACTGAAGCTTTCTTT. Its translation: CASSSQTGTLSHTEAFF.

This clone was observed a single time. This chain uses TRBV12-3 or TRBV12-4 with TRBJ2-1, with TRBD2 matching 7 bases. This CDR3 contains 12 residues. J was trimmed by 9 bases and V by 2 bases; bases with no gene match: 1. DNA for the CDR3: TGTGCCAGCAGTTTATTAGCGGGTGAGCAGTTCTTC. Encoded protein: CASSLLAGEQFF.

J is TRBJ1-1 and V is TRBV12-3 or TRBV12-4; D is unresolved. Trimming stripped 5 bases from V and 0 bases from J, with 4 bases between. The CDR3 is made up of 12 amino acids. The CDR3 loop is CASSGMNTEAFF. Here the CDR3 DNA reads TGTGCCAGCAGTGGCATGAACACTGAAGCTTTCTTT.

This clone was seen a single time. This chain joins TRBV4-2 and TRBJ2-5; possible D gene TRBD2, 8 bases. This CDR3 is built from 16 residues. Germline CDR1 is LGHNA and CDR2 is YNFKEQ. With 1 base removed from V and 4 bases from J, the gap between germline ends came to 16 bases. CDR3 DNA sequence: TGTGCCAGCAGCCAAGTAGACGGGAGGGGGCGAGAGACCCAGTACTTC. Amino acid sequence: CASSQVDGRGRETQYF.

The chain combines TRBV6-2 or TRBV6-3 with TRBJ2-7; the D gene is possibly TRBD2 (6 bases). The germline CDR1 and CDR2 sequences are MNHEY and SVGEGT. Trimming took off 2 bases at V and 0 bases at J, with 8 bases between the two ends. The length of the CDR3 is 14 residues. This CDR3 is CASSYGGNSYEQYF. The CDR3 DNA follows: TGTGCCAGCAGTTACGGCGGGAACTCCTACGAGCAGTACTTC.

This chain links TRBV4-1 with TRBJ1-4; 11 nucleotides align to TRBD1. The CDR3 is made up of 16 amino acids. Germline assignment: CDR1 MGHRA and CDR2 YSYEKL. Trimming removed 1 base from V and 8 bases from J; junction bases left unmatched: 6. The CDR3 DNA follows: TGCGCCAGCAGCCAAGTAAAAGGGACAGGGGGAGAAAAACTGTTTTTT. Protein product: CASSQVKGTGGEKLFF.